These 27 T cell receptor beta chains originate from one sample sequenced in a study of blood T cell repertoires in COVID-19. Generated by immunoSEQ multiplex PCR, the TCRdb table keeps only in-frame clones and is missing some. This table has 60,000 to 100,000 clones, roughly 89% appearing once. The sample comprised peripheral blood. These TCRs come from a man aged 50-59 years with active COVID-19.

The chain has TRBV5-1 and TRBJ2-1; the match to TRBD2 covers 7 bases. The V gene end was trimmed by 5 bases and the J gene end by 0 bases; junction bases not matched to a gene: 5. In germline, CDR1 is SGHRS, CDR2 YFSETQ. CDR3 length equals 15 residues. Here the CDR3 reads CASRASGSSYNEQFF. CDR3 nucleotide sequence: TGCGCCAGCAGGGCTAGCGGAAGCTCCTACAATGAGCAGTTCTTC.

This clone has just one count. V gene TRBV24-1 combines with J gene TRBJ2-7, with TRBD1 as a possible D gene (5 bases). Trimming took off 2 bases at V and 4 bases at J, with 8 bases between the two ends. Looked up from germline, CDR1 is KGHDR and CDR2 is SFDVKD. CDR3 length: 13 amino acids. In DNA, the CDR3 is TGTGCCACCAGTGATTCGACAGAATACGAGCAGTACTTC. Protein: CATSDSTEYEQYF.

V usage is TRBV6-2 or TRBV6-3 and J usage is TRBJ2-7; 9 bases are a match to TRBD1. The germline V gene encodes CDR1 MNHEY and CDR2 SVGEGT. Germline trimming cut 2 bases from V and 12 bases from J; bases unmatched to any gene: 2. The CDR3 is 11 residues long. The DNA for the CDR3 is TGTGCCAGCAGTTACGGGACAGGGAGGTACTTC. Its translation: CASSYGTGRYF.

The J gene is TRBJ2-7, the V gene TRBV5-1; a possible D gene is TRBD1 (5 bases). There are 17 residues in the CDR3. Trimming left V 3 bases short and J 4 bases short, with 23 bases between. Germline V gene sequence: CDR1 SGHRS, CDR2 YFSETQ. The CDR3 protein is CASSYRWSRATLYEQYF. The CDR3 DNA sequence: TGCGCCAGCAGCTATAGGTGGTCCAGGGCAACCTTATACGAGCAGTACTTC.

The chain has TRBV7-9 and TRBJ1-4, with TRBD1 identical over 10 bases. The V and J ends lost 5 bases and 4 bases, in that order; junction bases with no gene match: 7. CDR3 length: 16 amino acids. Germline CDR1 and CDR2: SEHNR and FQNEAQ (reference sequence). The CDR3 bases are TGTGCCAGCAGCCCCTCGGGACAGGGGTTTAATGAAAAACTGTTTTTT. It translates to CASSPSGQGFNEKLFF.

The chain couples TRBV2 to TRBJ2-7; a possible D gene is TRBD2 (5 bases). Germline V lookup: CDR1 SNHLY, CDR2 FYNNEI. V lost 2 bases and J 12 bases, leaving 8 bases between the germline ends. The CDR3 runs to 10 residues. Here the CDR3 DNA reads TGTGCCAGCAGTGAAACTAGGGTGTACTTC. Translated, it gives CASSETRVYF.

The chain joins TRBV5-5 to TRBJ2-2; D ambiguous. The germline V and J ends were trimmed by 0 bases and 3 bases, with 9 bases remaining between them. Germline assignment: CDR1 SGHKS and CDR2 YYEKEE (reference sequence). The CDR3 is made up of 15 amino acids. CDR3 sequence reads: CASSLALEYTGELFF. Written as DNA, the CDR3 is TGTGCCAGCAGCTTGGCCTTAGAGTACACCGGGGAGCTGTTTTTT. Full variable domain (rest looked up from reference TRBV5-5 and TRBJ2-2): DAGVTQSPTHLIKTRGQQVTLRCSPISGHKSVSWYQQVLGQGPQFIFQYYEKEERGRGNFPDRFSARQFPNYSSELNVNALLLGDSALYLCASSLALEYTGELFFGEGSRLTVL.

The genes are TRBV7-2 and TRBJ1-2; D perhaps matches TRBD1 (6 bases). CDR3 length: 14 amino acids. Germline V gives CDR1 SGHTA, CDR2 FQGNSA. The V end was cut by 0 bases, the J end by 5 bases, with 10 bases between. The CDR3 is CASSLAQGKYGYTF. CDR3 sequence (DNA): TGTGCCAGCAGCTTAGCACAGGGAAAGTATGGCTACACCTTC.

The chain combines TRBV5-6 with TRBJ2-2, with no clear D. This CDR3 is built from 13 residues. Per the germline V gene, CDR1 is SGHDT and CDR2 is YYEEEE. V was trimmed by 2 bases and J by 5 bases, leaving 7 bases between them. CDR3 amino acids: CASSFASTGELFF. CDR3 in DNA: TGTGCCAGCAGCTTTGCGAGTACCGGGGAGCTGTTTTTT.

V usage is TRBV23-1 and J usage is TRBJ2-3; maybe TRBD2 (5 bases). TRBV23-1 is sorted into the ORF group, with uncertain function. This CDR3 has 16 amino acids. Trimming stripped 1 base from V and 2 bases from J, with 13 bases between. In nucleotides, the CDR3 is TGCGCCAGCAGTCAATGGACCGGGGAGTCCACAGATACGCAGTATTTT. Translation: CASSQWTGESTDTQYF.

J is TRBJ2-1 and V is TRBV6-1, with 11 bases that match TRBD2. The CDR3 sequence is 17 residues long. The germline V gene has CDR1 MNHNS and CDR2 SASEGT. Trimming removed 3 bases from V and 8 bases from J; junction bases left unmatched: 12. The CDR3 sequence is CASSDPSGRTIRDEQFF. The CDR3 DNA reads TGTGCCAGCAGTGATCCTAGCGGGAGGACCATTAGGGATGAGCAGTTCTTC.

The chain couples TRBV28 to TRBJ2-7, with a weak D call TRBD2 (5 bases). Per the germline V gene, CDR1 is MDHEN and CDR2 is SYDVKM. This CDR3 comprises 16 residues. Trimming stripped 5 bases from V and 0 bases from J, with 17 bases between. CDR3 coding DNA: TGTGCCAGCAGTCCGGGATATGGGATCGGCTCCTACGAGCAGTACTTC. Translating gives CASSPGYGIGSYEQYF.

The gene calls are TRBV7-8 and TRBJ1-2, with D unresolved. In germline, CDR1 is SGHVS, CDR2 FQNEAQ. This CDR3 region has 12 residues. V lost 0 bases and J lost 14, with 13 bases in between. This chain's CDR3 is CASSLAPGPWTF. CDR3 bases: TGTGCCAGCAGCTTAGCGCCAGGCCCCTGGACCTTC.

This chain links TRBV19 with TRBJ1-5, with TRBD1 matching over 8 bases. Germline V gene data show CDR1 as LNHDA and CDR2 as SQIVND (reference sequence). This CDR3 spans 17 amino acids. J lost 0 bases, V lost 0 bases, and 4 bases had no gene match. CDR3 region: CASSIDRTGYSNQPQHF. The CDR3, as DNA: TGTGCCAGTAGTATAGACCGGACAGGGTATAGCAATCAGCCCCAGCATTTT.

The rearrangement uses TRBV18 and TRBJ1-3; D unclear. This CDR3 comprises 15 residues. Germline lookup yields CDR1 KGHSH and CDR2 LQKENI. V lost 3 bases and J lost 1, with 10 bases in between. The chain's CDR3 is CASSPGLVSGNTIYF. The CDR3 DNA reads TGTGCCAGCTCACCTGGTTTAGTGTCTGGAAACACCATATATTTT.

The chain couples TRBV6-6 to TRBJ1-2, with D hard to call. With 2 bases removed from V and 4 bases from J, the gap between germline ends came to 14 bases. The CDR3 totals 15 residues. Germline V gene data show CDR1 as MNHNY and CDR2 as SVGAGI (reference sequence). CDR3 protein: CASSYIDPRAYGYTF. The CDR3 DNA is TGTGCCAGCAGTTACATCGATCCTCGCGCCTATGGCTACACCTTC.

This rearrangement joins TRBV6-1 to TRBJ2-3, with 11 bases fitting TRBD2. V dropped 4 bases and J dropped 1; count of bases not matched to a gene: 4. Germline CDR1 MNHNS, CDR2 SASEGT. CDR3 size: 16 residues. The CDR3 DNA reads as TGTGCCAGCAGTGTAACTAGCGGGGGTCGCACAGATACGCAGTATTTT. Translation: CASSVTSGGRTDTQYF.

The chain is built from TRBV9 and TRBJ1-1, with TRBD1 identical over 7 bases. The CDR3 runs 13 residues. Germline assignment: CDR1 SGDLS and CDR2 YYNGEE. Trimming took 4 bases from V and 5 from J; bases not matched to a gene: 5. CDR3 in DNA: TGTGCCAGCAGCAGAACAGGGGATACTGAAGCTTTCTTT. Encoded protein: CASSRTGDTEAFF.

This clone has a single count. This chain's CDR3 is CASSPRTANTEAFF. The CDR3 region has the DNA TGTGCCAGCAGTCCCAGGACAGCGAACACTGAAGCTTTCTTT. The rearrangement uses TRBV2 and TRBJ1-1; D is perhaps TRBD1 (6 bases). Germline V gene data show CDR1 as SNHLY and CDR2 as FYNNEI. The CDR3 covers 14 residues. Trimming pared 5 bases from V and 1 base from J, leaving 11 bases between.

The V and J genes are TRBV6-1 and TRBJ2-7; no definite D call. This CDR3 spans 15 amino acids. From germline, CDR1 is MNHNS and CDR2 SASEGT. V lost 2 bases, J lost 3 bases, and 14 bases lay in between. As DNA, the CDR3 is TGTGCCAGCAGTGAAAACACCCCACCGGGCTACGAGCAGTACTTC. The encoded protein is CASSENTPPGYEQYF.

This chain uses TRBV5-6 with TRBJ2-5; tentatively, D is TRBD2 (6 bases). From germline, CDR1 is SGHDT and CDR2 YYEEEE. V was clipped by 4 bases and J by 7 bases, with 17 bases between them. The length of the CDR3 is 14 residues. CDR3 sequence (DNA): TGTGCCAGCAGCGAGATTGGAGGGGTGAGGACCCAGTACTTC. This sequence encodes CASSEIGGVRTQYF.

The chain joins TRBV4-1 to TRBJ2-3, with D possibly TRBD2 on 5 matching bases. Germline V gene sequence: CDR1 MGHRA, CDR2 YSYEKL. The CDR3 loop spans 15 amino acids. Between the trimmed V and J ends, which lost 7 bases and 0 bases, there was a span of 14 bases. This chain's CDR3 is CASNREWSSTDTQYF. CDR3 in DNA: TGCGCCAGCAACCGGGAATGGTCTAGCACAGATACGCAGTATTTT.

The V gene is TRBV5-6, the J gene TRBJ2-5; perhaps TRBD1 as D (6 bases). The germline CDR1 and CDR2 sequences are SGHDT and YYEEEE. The CDR3 extends over 15 amino acids. V shed 2 bases and J shed 2 bases, with 13 bases lying between them. The CDR3 here is CASSFDHRVQETQYF. In nucleotides, the CDR3 is TGTGCCAGCAGCTTTGATCACAGGGTACAAGAGACCCAGTACTTC. The whole variable domain, filled in from reference TRBV5-6 and TRBJ2-5, reads DAGVTQSPTHLIKTRGQQVTLRCSPKSGHDTVSWYQQALGQGPQFIFQYYEEEERQRGNFPDRFSGHQFPNYSSELNVNALLLGDSALYLCASSFDHRVQETQYFGPGTRLLVL.

This chain joins TRBV9 and TRBJ1-6, with a weak D call TRBD1 (6 bases). Germline values: CDR1 SGDLS, CDR2 YYNGEE. Trimming took 4 bases from V and 7 from J, leaving 12 bases between them. The CDR3 is 14 amino acids. The CDR3 is CASSNRDTNSPLHF. The CDR3 bases are TGTGCCAGCAGCAACCGGGACACAAATTCACCCCTCCACTTT.

Notes on this clone: Since the CDR3 does not end with the conserved phenylalanine or tryptophan, this likely comes from a read error. The limits of the CDR3 on the DNA are not certain, so only TCRdb's listed CDR3 is given. This chain connects TRBV3-1 (or the pseudogene TRBV3-2) to TRBJ1-1; the table calls TRBD1, which could not be checked here. Germline loops: CDR1 LGHDT, CDR2 YNNKEL (reference sequence). From its first to its last residue, the CDR3 has 9 amino acids. The chain's CDR3 is CASSQGGPG.

As to this clone: At one end the junction does not follow the germline gene, possibly because of a read error. The chain couples TRBV7-7 to TRBJ1-5; D is unresolved. The CDR3 is made up of 14 amino acids. Per germline, CDR1 SSHAT and CDR2 FNYEAQ (reference sequence). The chain's CDR3 is CASSPPGVFQPQHF. CDR3 nucleotide sequence: TGTGCTAGCAGCCCCCCCGGGGTCTTCCAGCCCCAGCATTTT.

The rearrangement joins TRBV28 to TRBJ2-1; TRBD1 matches at 7 bases. Germline CDR1 reads MDHEN; CDR2 reads SYDVKM. The CDR3 contains 14 residues. After removal of 7 bases from V and 9 bases from J, the junction contained 12 bases not matched to a gene. Written as DNA, the CDR3 is TGTGCCAGCATCATGGGTGGACAGGAGCCTGAGCAGTTCTTC. This encodes CASIMGGQEPEQFF.